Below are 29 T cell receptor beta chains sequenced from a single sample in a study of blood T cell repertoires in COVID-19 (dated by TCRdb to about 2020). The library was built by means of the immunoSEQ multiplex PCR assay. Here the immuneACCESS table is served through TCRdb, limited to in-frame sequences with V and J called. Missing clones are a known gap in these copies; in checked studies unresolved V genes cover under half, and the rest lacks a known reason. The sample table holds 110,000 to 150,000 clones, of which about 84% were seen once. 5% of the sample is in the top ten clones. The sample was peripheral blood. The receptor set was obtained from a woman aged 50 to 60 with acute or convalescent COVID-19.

CDR3 loop: CASSQDPARNGYGYTF. The DNA of the CDR3 is TGCGCCAGCAGCCAAGATCCGGCACGGAACGGGTATGGCTACACCTTC. This chain joins TRBV4-1 and TRBJ1-2; D unclear. The V end lost 0 bases, the J end lost 5 bases, and 16 bases lay between the germline ends. Germline V lookup: CDR1 MGHRA, CDR2 YSYEKL. This CDR3 is built from 16 residues.

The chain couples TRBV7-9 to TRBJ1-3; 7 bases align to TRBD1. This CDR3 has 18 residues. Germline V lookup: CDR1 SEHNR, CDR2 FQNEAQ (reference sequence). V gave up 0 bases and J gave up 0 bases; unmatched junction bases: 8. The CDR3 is CASSLASGTASSGNTIYF. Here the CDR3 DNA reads TGTGCCAGCAGCTTAGCTTCCGGGACAGCGAGCTCTGGAAACACCATATATTTT.

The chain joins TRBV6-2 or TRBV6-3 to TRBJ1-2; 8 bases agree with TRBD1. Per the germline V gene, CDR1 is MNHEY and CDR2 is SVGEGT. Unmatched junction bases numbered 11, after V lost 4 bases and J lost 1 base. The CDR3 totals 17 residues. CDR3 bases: TGTGCCAGCAGTTCGATGGACAGGGCCACATATAACTATGGCTACACCTTC. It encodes CASSSMDRATYNYGYTF.

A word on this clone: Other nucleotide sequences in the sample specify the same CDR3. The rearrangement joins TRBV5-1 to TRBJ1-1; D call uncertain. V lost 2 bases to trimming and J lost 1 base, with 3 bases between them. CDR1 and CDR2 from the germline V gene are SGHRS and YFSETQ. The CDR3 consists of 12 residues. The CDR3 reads CASSFQNTEAFF. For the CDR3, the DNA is TGCGCCAGCAGCTTCCAGAACACTGAAGCTTTCTTT.

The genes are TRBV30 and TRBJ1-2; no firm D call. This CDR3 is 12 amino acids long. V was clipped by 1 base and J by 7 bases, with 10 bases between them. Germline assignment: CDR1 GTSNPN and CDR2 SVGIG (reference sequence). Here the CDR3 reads CAWSGGFVGYTF. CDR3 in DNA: TGTGCCTGGAGTGGAGGGTTTGTTGGCTACACCTTC.

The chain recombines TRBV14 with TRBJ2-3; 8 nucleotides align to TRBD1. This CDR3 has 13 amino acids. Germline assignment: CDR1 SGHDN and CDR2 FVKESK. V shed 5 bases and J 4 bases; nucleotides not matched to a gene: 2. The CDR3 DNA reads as TGTGCCAGCAGCAAGGGACAGGCAGATACGCAGTATTTT. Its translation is CASSKGQADTQYF.

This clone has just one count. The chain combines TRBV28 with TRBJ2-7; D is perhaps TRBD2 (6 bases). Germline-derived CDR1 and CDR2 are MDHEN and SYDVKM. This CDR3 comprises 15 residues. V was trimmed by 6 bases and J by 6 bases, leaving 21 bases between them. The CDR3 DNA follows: TGTGCCAGCAGCTTGTCTAGCGTCGGGTTCGGCGAGCAGTACTTC. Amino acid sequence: CASSLSSVGFGEQYF.

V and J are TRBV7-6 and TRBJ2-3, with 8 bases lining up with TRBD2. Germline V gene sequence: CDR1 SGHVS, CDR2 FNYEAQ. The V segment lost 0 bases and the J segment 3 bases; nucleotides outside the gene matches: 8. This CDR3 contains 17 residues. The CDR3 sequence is CASSLAVAGSGTDTQYF. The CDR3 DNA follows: TGTGCCAGCAGCTTAGCCGTAGCGGGGTCTGGGACAGATACGCAGTATTTT.

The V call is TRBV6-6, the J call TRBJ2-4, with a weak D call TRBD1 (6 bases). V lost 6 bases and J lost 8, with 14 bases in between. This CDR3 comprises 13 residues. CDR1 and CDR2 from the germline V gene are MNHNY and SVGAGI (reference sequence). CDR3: CASRQQGGDIQYF. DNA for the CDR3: TGTGCCAGCAGACAACAGGGTGGGGACATTCAGTACTTC.

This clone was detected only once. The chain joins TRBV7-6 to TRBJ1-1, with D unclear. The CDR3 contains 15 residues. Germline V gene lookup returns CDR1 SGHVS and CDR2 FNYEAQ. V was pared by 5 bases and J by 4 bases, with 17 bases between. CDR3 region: CASSPSGPATTEAFF. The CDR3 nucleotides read TGTGCCAGCAGCCCCTCGGGTCCCGCGACCACTGAAGCTTTCTTT.

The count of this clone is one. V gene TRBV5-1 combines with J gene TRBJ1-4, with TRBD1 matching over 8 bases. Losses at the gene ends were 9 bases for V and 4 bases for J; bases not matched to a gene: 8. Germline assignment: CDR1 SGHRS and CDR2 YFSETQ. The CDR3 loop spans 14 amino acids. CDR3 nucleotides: TGCGCCACCCACAGGGGGGGGCGTAATGAAAAACTGTTTTTT. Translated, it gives CATHRGGRNEKLFF.

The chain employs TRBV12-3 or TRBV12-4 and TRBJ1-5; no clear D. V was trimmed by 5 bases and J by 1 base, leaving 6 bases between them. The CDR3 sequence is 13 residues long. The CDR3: CASSAASNQPQHF. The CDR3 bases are TGTGCCAGCAGTGCCGCGAGCAATCAGCCCCAGCATTTT.

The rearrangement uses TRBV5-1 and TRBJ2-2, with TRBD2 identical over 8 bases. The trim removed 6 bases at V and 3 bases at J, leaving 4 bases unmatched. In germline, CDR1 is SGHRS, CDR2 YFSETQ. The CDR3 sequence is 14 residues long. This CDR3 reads CASKAGADTGELFF. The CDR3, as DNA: TGCGCCAGCAAAGCGGGGGCGGACACCGGGGAGCTGTTTTTT.

The CDR3 protein is CASSVAGEGDSPLHF. The CDR3 region has the DNA TGTGCCAGCAGCGTAGCTGGGGAGGGGGATTCACCCCTCCACTTT. The chain combines TRBV9 with TRBJ1-6, with TRBD1 as a possible D gene (6 bases). V lost 0 bases and J 8 bases, leaving 12 bases between the germline ends. This CDR3 has 15 residues. Germline V gene lookup returns CDR1 SGDLS and CDR2 YYNGEE.

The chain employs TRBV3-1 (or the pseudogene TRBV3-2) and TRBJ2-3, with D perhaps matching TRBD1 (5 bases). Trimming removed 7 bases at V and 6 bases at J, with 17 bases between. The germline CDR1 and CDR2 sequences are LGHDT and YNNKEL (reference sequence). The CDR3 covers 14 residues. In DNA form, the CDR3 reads TGTGCCAGCACCCACCGGCGTTGGGGCGATACGCAGTATTTT. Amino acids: CASTHRRWGDTQYF.

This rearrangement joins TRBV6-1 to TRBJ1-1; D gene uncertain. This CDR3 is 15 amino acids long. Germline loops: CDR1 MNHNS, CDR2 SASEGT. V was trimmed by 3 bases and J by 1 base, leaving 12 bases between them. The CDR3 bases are TGTGCCAGCAGTGATTCGGGGTTAGGGAACACTGAAGCTTTCTTT. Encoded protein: CASSDSGLGNTEAFF.

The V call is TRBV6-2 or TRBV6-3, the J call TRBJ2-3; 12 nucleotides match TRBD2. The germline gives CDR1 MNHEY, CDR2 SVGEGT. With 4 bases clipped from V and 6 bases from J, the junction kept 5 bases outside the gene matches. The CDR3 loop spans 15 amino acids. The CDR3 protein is CASSFLAGGPDTQYF. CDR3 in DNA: TGTGCCAGCAGTTTCCTAGCGGGGGGGCCGGATACGCAGTATTTT.

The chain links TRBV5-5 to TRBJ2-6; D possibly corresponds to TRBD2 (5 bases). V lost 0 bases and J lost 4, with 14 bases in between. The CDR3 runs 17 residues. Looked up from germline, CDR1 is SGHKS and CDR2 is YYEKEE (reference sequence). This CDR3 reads CASSLEGEPGGANVLTF. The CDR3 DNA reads TGTGCCAGCAGCTTGGAGGGAGAACCCGGAGGGGCCAACGTCCTGACTTTC.

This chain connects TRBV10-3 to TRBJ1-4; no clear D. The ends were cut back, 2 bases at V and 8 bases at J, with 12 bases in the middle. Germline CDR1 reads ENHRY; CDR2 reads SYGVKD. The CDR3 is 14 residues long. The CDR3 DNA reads TGTGCCATCAGTGAGGGCGGTGGAGACGAAAAACTGTTTTTT. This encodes CAISEGGGDEKLFF.

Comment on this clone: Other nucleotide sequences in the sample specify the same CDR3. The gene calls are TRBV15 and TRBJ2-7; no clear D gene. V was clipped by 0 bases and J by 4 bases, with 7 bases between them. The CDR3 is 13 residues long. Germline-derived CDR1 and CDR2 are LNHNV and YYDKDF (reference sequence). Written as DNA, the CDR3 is TGTGCCACCAGCAGAGATCGGAGATACGAGCAGTACTTC. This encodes CATSRDRRYEQYF.

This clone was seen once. The CDR3 loop is CASSLGQADYGYTF. The DNA of the CDR3 is TGCGCCAGCAGCTTGGGACAGGCGGACTATGGCTACACCTTC. The V and J genes are TRBV5-1 and TRBJ1-2; D might be TRBD1 (6 bases). CDR1 is SGHRS, CDR2 YFSETQ, per germline. V was cut by 0 bases and J by 3 bases, with 9 bases left in between. The CDR3 has 14 amino acids.

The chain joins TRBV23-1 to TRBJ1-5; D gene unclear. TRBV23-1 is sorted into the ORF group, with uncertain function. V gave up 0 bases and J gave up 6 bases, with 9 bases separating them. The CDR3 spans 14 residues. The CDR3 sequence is CASSQSEGGQPQHF. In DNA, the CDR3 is TGCGCCAGCAGTCAATCCGAGGGAGGTCAGCCCCAGCATTTT.

The CDR3: CASSELAGAHTDTQYF. DNA of the CDR3: TGTGCCAGCAGTGAGCTAGCGGGGGCTCACACAGATACGCAGTATTTT. The V gene is TRBV6-1, the J gene TRBJ2-3; 10 bases align to TRBD2. The CDR3 loop spans 16 amino acids. With V trimmed by 3 bases and J by 2 bases, 5 bases remained unmatched. Per germline, CDR1 MNHNS and CDR2 SASEGT.

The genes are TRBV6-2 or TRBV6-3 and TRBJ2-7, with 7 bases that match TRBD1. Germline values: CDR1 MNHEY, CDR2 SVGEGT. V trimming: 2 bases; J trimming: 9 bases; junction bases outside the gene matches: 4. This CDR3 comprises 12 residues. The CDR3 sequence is CASSYAYRGQYF. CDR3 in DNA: TGTGCCAGCAGTTACGCCTACAGGGGGCAGTACTTC.

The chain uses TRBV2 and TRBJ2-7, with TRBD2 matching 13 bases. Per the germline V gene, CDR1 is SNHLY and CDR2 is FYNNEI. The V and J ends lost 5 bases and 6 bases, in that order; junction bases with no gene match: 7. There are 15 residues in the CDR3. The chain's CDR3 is CASSRGLAGSLEQYF. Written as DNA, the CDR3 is TGTGCCAGCAGTAGGGGACTAGCGGGGTCCCTCGAGCAGTACTTC.

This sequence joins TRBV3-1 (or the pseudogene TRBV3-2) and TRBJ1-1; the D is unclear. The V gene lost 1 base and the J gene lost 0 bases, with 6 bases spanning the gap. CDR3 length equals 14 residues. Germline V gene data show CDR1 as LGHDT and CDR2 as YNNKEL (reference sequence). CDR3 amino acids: CASSQASMNTEAFF. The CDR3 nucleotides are TGTGCCAGCAGCCAAGCAAGCATGAACACTGAAGCTTTCTTT.

The CDR3 DNA reads TGCGCCAGCAGCCAAGGCCCCCGGGGGGCAGCTAATGAAAAACTGTTTTTT. Translating it yields CASSQGPRGAANEKLFF. J is TRBJ1-4 and V is TRBV4-3; tentative D call: TRBD1 (6 bases). With 1 base removed from V and 3 bases from J, the gap between germline ends came to 15 bases. The CDR3 covers 17 residues. Germline V gene sequence: CDR1 LGHNA, CDR2 YSLEER.

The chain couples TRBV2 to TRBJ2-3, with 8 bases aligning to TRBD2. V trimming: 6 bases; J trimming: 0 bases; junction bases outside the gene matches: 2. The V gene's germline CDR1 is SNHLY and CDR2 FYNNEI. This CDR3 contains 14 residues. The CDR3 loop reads CASRRGGSTDTQYF. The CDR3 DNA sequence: TGTGCCAGCAGACGCGGGGGGAGCACAGATACGCAGTATTTT. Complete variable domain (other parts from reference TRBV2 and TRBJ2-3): EPEVTQTPSHQVTQMGQEVILRCVPISNHLYFYWYRQILGQKVEFLVSFYNNEISEKSEIFDDQFSVERPDGSNFTLKIRSTKLEDSAMYFCASRRGGSTDTQYFGPGTRLTVL.

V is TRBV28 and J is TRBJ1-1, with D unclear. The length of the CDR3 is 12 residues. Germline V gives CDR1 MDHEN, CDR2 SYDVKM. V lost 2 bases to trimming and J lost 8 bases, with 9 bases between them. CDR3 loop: CASSLSTREAFF. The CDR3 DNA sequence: TGTGCCAGCAGTTTAAGCACCCGCGAAGCTTTCTTT.